The 20 T cell receptor beta chains below all came from one sample that was sequenced in a study of OX40 agonist ivuxolimab in advanced cancers. Produced via immunoSEQ multiplex PCR; TCRdb's table is partial and in-frame only. The sample records tens of thousands of clones, around nine tenths being singletons. This material consisted of CD4+ or CD8+ T cells sorted from blood, taken in a trial of the OX40 agonist ivuxolimab. These receptors were obtained from an adult with an advanced solid tumor such as melanoma, head and neck, liver or kidney cancer.

The V call is TRBV6-5, the J call TRBJ2-7; the D call may be TRBD1 or TRBD2 (5 bases each). V was trimmed by 2 bases and J by 1 base, leaving 12 bases between them. From germline, CDR1 is MNHEY and CDR2 SVGAGI. The CDR3 has 15 amino acids. The CDR3 loop is CASSYAGTLSYEQYF. CDR3 sequence (DNA): TGTGCCAGCAGTTACGCCGGGACCCTATCCTACGAGCAGTACTTC.

The V gene is TRBV30, the J gene TRBJ2-3, with a tentative D call TRBD2 (6 bases). With 0 bases removed from V and 2 bases from J, the gap between germline ends came to 18 bases. CDR3 size: 17 residues. The germline V gene encodes CDR1 GTSNPN and CDR2 SVGIG (reference sequence). The CDR3 here is CAWSVPPEGRITDTQYF. The DNA for the CDR3 is TGTGCCTGGAGTGTACCCCCCGAGGGGAGGATCACAGATACGCAGTATTTT. Filled out from reference TRBV30 and TRBJ2-3, the complete variable domain reads SQTIHQWPATLVQPVGSPLSLECTVEGTSNPNLYWYRQAAGRGLQLLFYSVGIGQISSEVPQNLSASRPQDRQFILSSKKLLLSDSGFYLCAWSVPPEGRITDTQYFGPGTRLTVL.

The rearrangement uses TRBV5-1 and TRBJ2-2; D is perhaps TRBD1 or TRBD2 (5 bases each). Trimming took 4 bases from V and 5 from J, leaving 9 bases between them. This CDR3 spans 13 amino acids. Germline-derived CDR1 and CDR2 are SGHRS and YFSETQ. CDR3 sequence reads: CASSPGPTGELFF. The DNA of the CDR3 is TGCGCCAGCAGCCCGGGGCCAACCGGGGAGCTGTTTTTT.

V usage is TRBV9 and J usage is TRBJ2-2; weak D call: TRBD1 (5 bases). Germline CDR1 and CDR2: SGDLS and YYNGEE. The CDR3 is 17 amino acids. Trimming removed 0 bases at V and 6 bases at J, with 18 bases between. The CDR3 here is CASSVAEGVTGPGELFF. The CDR3 coding sequence is TGTGCCAGCAGCGTAGCTGAAGGGGTTACCGGTCCCGGGGAGCTGTTTTTT.

J is TRBJ1-1 and V is TRBV6-5; D unclear. V was cut by 6 bases and J by 7 bases, with 15 bases left in between. The CDR3 extends over 13 amino acids. The V gene's germline CDR1 is MNHEY and CDR2 SVGAGI. CDR3 nucleotide sequence: TGTGCCAGCAGCGCCGAATGGGGTCTTGAAGCTTTCTTT. Protein product: CASSAEWGLEAFF.

This chain uses TRBV5-1 with TRBJ2-3; possibly TRBD1 for D (5 bases). CDR1 and CDR2 from the germline V gene are SGHRS and YFSETQ. With 5 bases removed from V and 0 bases from J, the gap between germline ends came to 10 bases. This CDR3 comprises 14 residues. DNA of the CDR3: TGCGCCAGCAGAGATAGGGGCAGCACAGATACGCAGTATTTT. Amino acid sequence: CASRDRGSTDTQYF. The full variable domain, its missing parts supplied by reference TRBV5-1 and TRBJ2-3, is KAGVTQTPRYLIKTRGQQVTLSCSPISGHRSVSWYQQTPGQGLQFLFEYFSETQRNKGNFPGRFSGRQFSNSRSEMNVSTLELGDSALYLCASRDRGSTDTQYFGPGTRLTVL.

This chain uses TRBV7-9 with TRBJ2-5; D gene unclear. This CDR3 spans 12 amino acids. CDR1 is SEHNR and CDR2 is FQNEAQ in the germline V gene (reference sequence). Trimming took off 5 bases at V and 12 bases at J, with 16 bases between the two ends. CDR3 residues: CASSLPQTPEYF. The CDR3 region has the DNA TGTGCCAGCAGCCTGCCCCAGACCCCTGAGTACTTC.

The chain has TRBV7-2 and TRBJ2-1; D remains ambiguous. Per the germline V gene, CDR1 is SGHTA and CDR2 is FQGNSA. V was pared by 2 bases and J by 4 bases, with 12 bases between. This CDR3 region has 15 residues. CDR3 residues: CASSLQPALYNEQFF. The CDR3 DNA sequence: TGTGCCAGCAGCTTACAACCCGCCCTTTACAATGAGCAGTTCTTC.

The gene calls are TRBV5-1 and TRBJ2-7; 7 bases fit TRBD1. J gave up 0 bases and V 4 bases, and 10 bases lay outside the gene matches. The CDR3 contains 16 residues. The germline V gene has CDR1 SGHRS and CDR2 YFSETQ. The CDR3 coding sequence is TGCGCCAGCAGCCCACCGAGCGGACAGGCCTCCTACGAGCAGTACTTC. This sequence encodes CASSPPSGQASYEQYF.

The chain links TRBV7-2 to TRBJ2-1, with 7 positions matching TRBD1. The junction had 4 bases not matched to a gene; V was cut back by 5 bases and J by 0 bases. CDR3 size: 15 residues. Germline values: CDR1 SGHTA, CDR2 FQGNSA. In DNA form, the CDR3 reads TGTGCCAGCAGCGAGAGGACAGGCTCCTACAATGAGCAGTTCTTC. Amino acid sequence: CASSERTGSYNEQFF. The entire variable domain, with the rest obtained from reference TRBV7-2 and TRBJ2-1, is as follows: GAGVSQSPSNKVTEKGKDVELRCDPISGHTALYWYRQSLGQGLEFLIYFQGNSAPDKSGLPSDRFSAERTGGSVSTLTIQRTQQEDSAVYLCASSERTGSYNEQFFGPGTRLTVL.

This sequence joins TRBV19 and TRBJ2-2, with TRBD2 matching over 16 bases. CDR3 size: 17 residues. CDR1 is LNHDA, CDR2 SQIVND, per germline (reference sequence). Germline trimming cut 5 bases from V and 7 bases from J; bases unmatched to any gene: 7. The CDR3 bases are TGTGCCAGTAGTTCGGGGACTAGCGGGAGGGGTATCGGGGAGCTGTTTTTT. Translation gives CASSSGTSGRGIGELFF.

The chain is built from TRBV4-1 and TRBJ1-1, with TRBD1 identical over 7 bases. The CDR3 loop spans 18 amino acids. The germline CDR1 and CDR2 sequences are MGHRA and YSYEKL. After removal of 2 bases from V and 0 bases from J, the junction contained 12 bases not matched to a gene. CDR3 in amino acids: CASSQIGGGGGMNTEAFF. In nucleotides, the CDR3 is TGCGCCAGCAGCCAAATTGGGGGAGGGGGCGGGATGAACACTGAAGCTTTCTTT.

Concerning this clone: Additional DNA sequences in this sample encode the identical CDR3. V usage is TRBV30 and J usage is TRBJ1-5; D is unclear. The germline CDR1 and CDR2 sequences are GTSNPN and SVGIG (reference sequence). This CDR3 contains 13 residues. V was shortened by 0 bases and J by 2 bases, with 5 bases between the two germline ends. The DNA for the CDR3 is TGTGCCTGGAGTGTCCAGGGCAATCAGCCCCAGCATTTT. It specifies CAWSVQGNQPQHF.

In this sample, this clone turned up a few times. The chain links TRBV5-6 to TRBJ2-7; D possibly matches TRBD1 or TRBD2 (5 bases each). V was pared by 2 bases and J by 7 bases, with 16 bases between. Germline V gene data show CDR1 as SGHDT and CDR2 as YYEEEE. The CDR3 totals 14 residues. In DNA form, the CDR3 reads TGTGCCAGCAGCTTTAGGGGACCTCAGATGGAGCAGTACTTC. Translation: CASSFRGPQMEQYF.

CDR3 nucleotides: TGTGCCAGCAGCCCGATGATGGGACAGGCAAGCTCCTACGAGCAGTACTTC. Translation gives CASSPMMGQASSYEQYF. The chain couples TRBV28 to TRBJ2-7; 8 nucleotides align to TRBD1. CDR3 length: 17 residues. After removal of 6 bases from V and 0 bases from J, the junction contained 13 bases not matched to a gene. The germline V gene has CDR1 MDHEN and CDR2 SYDVKM.

This chain uses TRBV4-1 with TRBJ2-6; 9 bases align to TRBD1. With V trimmed by 4 bases and J by 1 base, 11 bases remained unmatched. CDR1 MGHRA and CDR2 YSYEKL come from the germline V gene. The CDR3 covers 19 residues. The CDR3 bases are TGCGCCAGCAGCCTTACGCCGGGACAGGGTGCGTCTGGGGCCAACGTCCTGACTTTC. Its protein is CASSLTPGQGASGANVLTF.

The V call is TRBV6-5, the J call TRBJ2-4; 9 bases map to TRBD1. The V gene end was trimmed by 7 bases and the J gene end by 0 bases; junction bases not matched to a gene: 4. The CDR3 extends over 15 amino acids. Germline CDR1 and CDR2: MNHEY and SVGAGI. The CDR3 protein is CASKTDRGAKNIQYF. DNA for the CDR3: TGTGCCAGCAAAACGGACAGGGGAGCCAAAAACATTCAGTACTTC.

The chain links TRBV28 to TRBJ2-7; D is unresolved. V was clipped by 3 bases and J by 0 bases, with 9 bases between them. Germline CDR1 MDHEN, CDR2 SYDVKM. This CDR3 comprises 14 residues. The CDR3, as DNA: TGTGCCAGCAGTTTCAACACCAACTCCTACGAGCAGTACTTC. It codes for CASSFNTNSYEQYF.

J is TRBJ1-1 and V is TRBV7-2; D is undetermined. Looked up from germline, CDR1 is SGHTA and CDR2 is FQGNSA. CDR3 length: 16 amino acids. Trimming shortened V by 6 bases and J by 0 bases, and 17 bases separated the two germline ends. This CDR3 is CASRHPRAGMNTEAFF. The CDR3, as DNA: TGTGCCAGCAGACACCCGCGGGCAGGAATGAACACTGAAGCTTTCTTT.

The J gene is TRBJ2-5, the V gene TRBV18; D may be TRBD2 (7 bases). V shed 3 bases and J shed 1 base, with 21 bases lying between them. Germline V gene data show CDR1 as KGHSH and CDR2 as LQKENI. The CDR3 sequence is 18 residues long. DNA for the CDR3: TGTGCCAGCTCACCCCCGTTAGGGGGAGGGCCGCGCCAAGAGACCCAGTACTTC. Its protein is CASSPPLGGGPRQETQYF.